Presented here are 26 T cell receptor beta chains from one specimen sequenced in a study of regulatory T cells in long-lasting Graves disease (dated by TCRdb to the early 2020s). What the time point label conveys for this sample: newly diagnosed GD, antithyroid drugs for less than 3 months. For both TCR sequencing and RNA sequencing, RNA was extracted from PBMCs using TRIzol. The library was built by means of multiplex PCR. Sequencing was performed on an Illumina HiSeq 4000. CDR3 regions were amplified by Arm-PCR with iRepertoire HTBI primers to construct TCR beta libraries. TCRdb itself trimmed the public reads at Q25 with fastp, ran MiXCR and retained productive beta chains. Entries that share a CDR3 protein sequence are merged under the most common genes and DNA. In this sample the table shows approximately 300,000 distinct CDR3 sequences, about a sixth of which occur a single time. The biggest ten clones account for more than 30% of the sample.

Sequencing used peripheral blood mononuclear cells (PBMCs), obtained at new diagnosis, from a patient treated with antithyroid drugs. The origin of the receptors is a female donor with Graves disease.

This clonotype was recorded many times. The CDR3 sequence is CASSLAVIIGVYNEQFF. For the CDR3, the DNA is TGCGCCAGCAGCTTGGCCGTAATTATAGGGGTTTACAATGAGCAGTTCTTC. The chain recombines TRBV5-1 with TRBJ2-1; D may be TRBD1 (5 bases). The CDR3 is made up of 17 amino acids. The ends were cut back, 0 bases at V and 4 bases at J, with 17 bases in the middle. Germline V gene lookup returns CDR1 SGHRS and CDR2 YFSETQ.

This clonotype was recorded a few times. The J gene is TRBJ1-4, the V gene TRBV7-6, with D unresolved. Trimming removed 2 bases at V and 7 bases at J, with 8 bases between. Germline V CDR1 and CDR2: SGHVS, FNYEAQ. CDR3 length equals 13 residues. CDR3 loop: CASSLRWGEKLFF. DNA for the CDR3: TGTGCCAGCAGCTTAAGATGGGGTGAAAAACTGTTTTTT.

This clonotype was counted many times. The chain combines TRBV12-3 or TRBV12-4 with TRBJ1-6; 8 bases match TRBD1. The junction had 8 bases not matched to a gene; V was cut back by 6 bases and J by 10 bases. The CDR3 has 14 residues. The CDR3 bases are TGTGCCAGCAGCCTGACAGGGGTGGGCTCACCCCTCCACTTT. This gives the protein CASSLTGVGSPLHF.

The genes are TRBV20-1 and TRBJ2-5, with 8 bases lining up with TRBD2. CDR1 and CDR2 from the germline V gene are DFQATT and SNEGSKA (reference sequence). The J segment lost 1 base and the V segment lost 0 bases, leaving 7 bases of the junction unmatched. CDR3 length: 16 residues. Here the CDR3 reads CSARDYSAGAQETQYF. In nucleotides, the CDR3 is TGCAGTGCTAGAGATTATTCAGCGGGAGCCCAAGAGACCCAGTACTTC.

This clonotype was seen more than once but under ten times. The chain has TRBV14 and TRBJ2-1, with D possibly matching TRBD2 (5 bases). Germline loops: CDR1 SGHDN, CDR2 FVKESK. There are 13 residues in the CDR3. Trimming removed 0 bases at V and 13 bases at J, with 13 bases between. DNA for the CDR3: TGTGCCAGCAGCCAAGAGTTGGCGAGGGCACAGTTCTTC. As protein: CASSQELARAQFF.

In its sample, this clonotype was seen many times. The chain employs TRBV28 and TRBJ2-3; D remains ambiguous. The CDR3 covers 14 residues. Germline CDR1 MDHEN, CDR2 SYDVKM. The germline V and J ends were trimmed by 2 bases and 2 bases, with 8 bases remaining between them. The CDR3 DNA sequence: TGTGCCAGCAGTTTAACGTGGTCCACAGATACGCAGTATTTT. Protein product: CASSLTWSTDTQYF.

This clonotype was observed many times. This chain joins TRBV28 and TRBJ2-1; 13 nucleotides match TRBD2. The CDR3 is made up of 17 amino acids. The V gene end was trimmed by 5 bases and the J gene end by 8 bases; junction bases not matched to a gene: 12. CDR1 is MDHEN, CDR2 SYDVKM, per germline. CDR3 bases: TGTGCCAGCAGTCTCGGCCGAGGGACTAGCGGGATCGATGAGCAGTTCTTC. Translation: CASSLGRGTSGIDEQFF.

This clonotype occurred many times. The chain is built from TRBV6-1 and TRBJ2-2; D gene uncertain. The CDR3 length is 15 residues. Trimming left V 4 bases short and J 2 bases short, with 11 bases between. Germline assignment: CDR1 MNHNS and CDR2 SASEGT. As DNA, the CDR3 is TGTGCCAGCAGTGGGCTGCCTGGTAACACCGGGGAGCTGTTTTTT. It specifies CASSGLPGNTGELFF.

This clonotype was seen only a few times. Possible read error: a much larger clone is one base away. This chain joins TRBV12-3 or TRBV12-4 and TRBJ2-1; TRBD2 matches 12 bases. This CDR3 is 16 amino acids long. The CDR3 region is CASSSRLAGDYNGQFF. The CDR3 DNA reads as TGTGCCAGCAGTTCACGACTAGCGGGGGACTACAATGGGCAGTTCTTC.

This clonotype was picked up many times. The J gene is TRBJ1-1, the V gene TRBV28; D is unresolved. The CDR3 sequence is 12 residues long. Trimming pared 8 bases from V and 5 bases from J, leaving 12 bases between. Germline CDR1 and CDR2: MDHEN and SYDVKM. The CDR3 here is CASHSLGTEAFF. The CDR3 nucleotides are TGTGCCAGCCACTCCCTGGGAACTGAAGCTTTCTTT.

Ten or more counts support this clonotype. This chain joins TRBV9 and TRBJ2-6; possible D gene TRBD1, 6 bases. Germline assignment: CDR1 SGDLS and CDR2 YYNGEE. With 2 bases removed from V and 0 bases from J, the gap between germline ends came to 15 bases. The CDR3 consists of 18 residues. CDR3 nucleotide sequence: TGTGCCAGCAGCGTTCTTGGGGGCGCGGGCTCTGGGGCCAACGTCCTGACTTTC. This sequence encodes CASSVLGGAGSGANVLTF.

This clonotype came up many times. V and J are TRBV28 and TRBJ2-2, with a tentative D call TRBD1 (5 bases). The CDR3 loop spans 20 amino acids. The germline gives CDR1 MDHEN, CDR2 SYDVKM. V lost 6 bases to trimming and J lost 4 bases, with 30 bases between them. Here the CDR3 DNA reads TGTGCCAGCAGCCAACAGAAACCAAACAACAGGAGCCCCTCCACCGGGGAGCTGTTTTTT. It specifies CASSQQKPNNRSPSTGELFF.

This clonotype was seen a handful of times. This could be a read error, since a much larger clone is one nucleotide away. As the CDR3 is not closed by the conserved phenylalanine or tryptophan, this likely results from a read error. The DNA is omitted, as the CDR3 cannot be located on it reliably, and the CDR3 follows TCRdb's listing. The CDR3 sequence is CASSFAGGAETQYL. The chain has TRBV12-3 or TRBV12-4 and TRBJ2-3; the listed D gene, TRBD2, was not tested against the DNA. Counting both end residues, the CDR3 totals 14 amino acids.

This clonotype was recorded at least ten times. The rearrangement uses TRBV12-3 or TRBV12-4 and TRBJ1-2; no reliable D call. The CDR3 consists of 16 residues. V shed 1 base and J shed 3 bases, with 15 bases lying between them. The CDR3, as DNA: TGTGCCAGCAGTTTAGATCTCCAGGAGGTGTACTATGGCTACACCTTC. It is translated as CASSLDLQEVYYGYTF.

In the case of this clonotype: Given a far larger clone just one base away, this is likely a sequencing read error. This chain links TRBV12-3 or TRBV12-4 with TRBJ2-3; 9 nucleotides line up with TRBD1. The assigned J gene may be wrong: the sequence end matches TRBJ2-5 better. The CDR3 totals 15 residues. Here the CDR3 reads CASSSGQGMDMTQYF. Written as DNA, the CDR3 is TGTGCCAGCAGCTCCGGACAGGGGATGGATATGACCCAGTACTTC.

There are many counts of this clonotype. This sequence joins TRBV5-1 and TRBJ2-2; D ambiguous. The CDR3 is made up of 13 amino acids. V shed 0 bases and J shed 8 bases, with 8 bases lying between them. Per the germline V gene, CDR1 is SGHRS and CDR2 is YFSETQ. Written as DNA, the CDR3 is TGCGCCAGCAGCTTGGAAGGGTCAGGGGAGCTGTTTTTT. It codes for CASSLEGSGELFF.

This clonotype was seen many times. The chain is built from TRBV11-3 and TRBJ2-3; D is possibly TRBD1 (6 bases). Germline V lookup: CDR1 SGHNT, CDR2 YENEEA. Trimming removed 10 bases from V and 0 bases from J, with 14 bases in between. The CDR3 sequence is 14 residues long. The DNA for the CDR3 is TGTGCCACCAGGGGCAGGGCTAGCACAGATACGCAGTATTTT. Residues: CATRGRASTDTQYF.

Ten or more counts support this clonotype. The chain uses TRBV11-3 and TRBJ2-5; maybe TRBD2 (6 bases). V was clipped by 8 bases and J by 2 bases, with 12 bases between them. Per the germline V gene, CDR1 is SGHNT and CDR2 is YENEEA. CDR3 size: 13 residues. CDR3 protein: CASGGRRQETQYF. The CDR3 DNA is TGTGCCAGCGGGGGGAGACGGCAAGAGACCCAGTACTTC.

This clonotype has a count of ten or more. The chain uses TRBV20-1 and TRBJ2-7, with 7 bases identical to TRBD2. The CDR3 consists of 16 residues. V trimming: 5 bases; J trimming: 0 bases; junction bases outside the gene matches: 13. Per the germline V gene, CDR1 is DFQATT and CDR2 is SNEGSKA (reference sequence). CDR3 loop: CSAGILGRESSYEQYF. CDR3 sequence (DNA): TGCAGTGCTGGGATCTTGGGGAGGGAAAGCTCCTACGAGCAGTACTTC.

The rearrangement uses TRBV5-4 and TRBJ2-7; TRBD2 agrees at 10 bases. The ends lost 4 bases at V and 2 bases at J; junction bases unmatched: 15. The CDR3 length is 18 residues. Germline CDR1 SGHNT, CDR2 YYREEE (reference sequence). CDR3 amino acids: CASSRGLAEPPPPYEQYF. The CDR3 DNA is TGTGCCAGCAGCCGTGGACTAGCGGAACCACCCCCTCCCTACGAGCAGTACTTC.

The chain employs TRBV4-2 and TRBJ2-7, with D maybe TRBD2 (6 bases). V shed 0 bases and J shed 3 bases, with 12 bases lying between them. Germline V gives CDR1 LGHNA, CDR2 YNFKEQ. The CDR3 has 15 residues. As DNA, the CDR3 is TGTGCCAGCAGCCAAGATCGAAACGGGGGCTACGAGCAGTACTTC. It specifies CASSQDRNGGYEQYF.

Ten or more counts support this clonotype. V is TRBV6-5 and J is TRBJ2-7, with D possibly being TRBD1 (6 bases). V shed 0 bases and J shed 4 bases, with 13 bases lying between them. CDR3 length: 15 residues. The germline gives CDR1 MNHEY, CDR2 SVGAGI. CDR3 sequence: CASSYSGDTSYEQYF. The DNA of the CDR3 is TGTGCCAGCAGTTACTCGGGGGACACTTCGTACGAGCAGTACTTC.

This clonotype was observed at least ten times. This chain uses TRBV6-1 with TRBJ1-2; D ambiguous. Germline assignment: CDR1 MNHNS and CDR2 SASEGT. The germline V and J ends were trimmed by 6 bases and 8 bases, with 16 bases remaining between them. The CDR3 is 13 residues long. The DNA for the CDR3 is TGTGCCAGCAGGGACGGCGTGCCAAGGGGCTACACCTTC. Its protein product is CASRDGVPRGYTF.

This clonotype appeared a few times. The chain is built from TRBV19 and TRBJ1-5, with unresolved D. The CDR3 covers 12 residues. From germline, CDR1 is LNHDA and CDR2 SQIVND (reference sequence). V gave up 6 bases and J gave up 7 bases, with 10 bases separating them. CDR3 sequence (DNA): TGTGCCAGTAGGCATCAGAGGCAGCCCCAGCATTTT. This encodes CASRHQRQPQHF.

In this sample, this clonotype turned up once. The chain has TRBV30 and TRBJ1-1; D gene uncertain. Trimming removed 3 bases at V and 11 bases at J, with 13 bases between. From germline, CDR1 is GTSNPN and CDR2 SVGIG (reference sequence). This CDR3 region has 11 residues. The CDR3, as DNA: TGTGCCTGGAGCCCATCGAACATCGCTTTCTTT. It translates to CAWSPSNIAFF.

The chain is built from TRBV9 and TRBJ2-7; weak D call: TRBD2 (5 bases). V was clipped by 0 bases and J by 6 bases, with 7 bases between them. The CDR3 runs 12 residues. Germline assignment: CDR1 SGDLS and CDR2 YYNGEE. CDR3 sequence: CASSVVGGEQYF. The CDR3 DNA reads as TGTGCCAGCAGCGTAGTCGGAGGCGAGCAGTACTTC.